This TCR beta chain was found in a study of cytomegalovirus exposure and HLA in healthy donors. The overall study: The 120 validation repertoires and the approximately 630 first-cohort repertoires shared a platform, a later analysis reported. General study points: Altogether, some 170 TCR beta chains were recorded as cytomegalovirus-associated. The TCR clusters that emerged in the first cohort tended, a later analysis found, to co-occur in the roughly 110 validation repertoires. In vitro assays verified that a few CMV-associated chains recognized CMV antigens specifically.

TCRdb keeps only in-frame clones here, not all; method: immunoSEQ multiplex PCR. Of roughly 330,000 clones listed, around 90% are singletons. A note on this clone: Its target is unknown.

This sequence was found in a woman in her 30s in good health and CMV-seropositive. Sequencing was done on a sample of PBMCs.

The DNA of the CDR3 is TGTGCCTGGAGTGTGGGGGCAGGGGCCGAAGGAGAGACCCAGTACTTC. It is translated as CAWSVGAGAEGETQYF. The rearrangement joins TRBV30 to TRBJ2-5, with D possibly being TRBD1 (6 bases). CDR3 length: 16 amino acids. Trimming shortened V by 0 bases and J by 4 bases, and 18 bases separated the two germline ends. CDR1 is GTSNPN, CDR2 SVGIG, per germline (reference sequence).